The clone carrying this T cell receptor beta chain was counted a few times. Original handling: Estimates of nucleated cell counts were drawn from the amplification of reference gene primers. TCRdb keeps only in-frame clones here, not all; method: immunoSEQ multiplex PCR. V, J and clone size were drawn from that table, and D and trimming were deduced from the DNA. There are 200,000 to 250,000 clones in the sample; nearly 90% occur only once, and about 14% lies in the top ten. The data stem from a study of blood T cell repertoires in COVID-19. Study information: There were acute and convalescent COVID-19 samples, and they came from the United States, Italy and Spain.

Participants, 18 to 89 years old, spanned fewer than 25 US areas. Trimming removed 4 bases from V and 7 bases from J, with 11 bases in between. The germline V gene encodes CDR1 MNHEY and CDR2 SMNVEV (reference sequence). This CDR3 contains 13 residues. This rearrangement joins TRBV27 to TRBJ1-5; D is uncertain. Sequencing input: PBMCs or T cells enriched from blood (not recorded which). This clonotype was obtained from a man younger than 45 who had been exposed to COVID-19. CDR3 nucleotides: TGTGCCAGCAGTTCCCGATCTCGGCAGCCCCAGCATTTT. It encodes CASSSRSRQPQHF.